The next 19 T cell receptor beta chains were all read from a single sample in a study of identical twins (TCRdb year 2016). Library generation was performed with 5' RACE. The instrument was an Illumina HiSeq 2000. Starting from the raw public reads, TCRdb applied fastp trimming at Q25, assembled clones with MiXCR and retained in-frame beta chains. Each CDR3 protein appears once, grouped with its most common genes and DNA. The table for this sample lists 150,000 or so distinct CDR3 sequences; under 4.5% of them were counted only once. 7% to 10% of the sample belongs to the ten largest clones. Sequenced input: memory T cells sorted from blood. Explained via the paper, the cell subset or site label denotes: CD45RO+ enriched T cells. The receptors derive from a man between 18 and 29 years old in good health.

CDR3 DNA: TGCGCCAGCACCGTCTCGGGTAATGAGCAGTTCTTC. This sequence encodes CASTVSGNEQFF. The V call is TRBV10-2, the J call TRBJ2-1; D remains unclear. Per germline, CDR1 WSHSY and CDR2 SAAADI. V lost 7 bases to trimming and J lost 7 bases, with 11 bases between them. The CDR3 has 12 amino acids.

This clonotype has at least ten counts. The rearrangement joins TRBV5-6 to TRBJ2-7; TRBD2 aligns across 8 bases. Germline trimming cut 4 bases from V and 2 bases from J; bases unmatched to any gene: 8. There are 15 residues in the CDR3. Germline V CDR1 and CDR2: SGHDT, YYEEEE. The CDR3 region is CASSQAGLEAYEQYV. CDR3 coding DNA: TGTGCCAGCAGCCAAGCGGGACTAGAGGCCTACGAGCAGTACGTC.

This clonotype was seen many times. This chain uses TRBV6-1 with TRBJ2-7; TRBD2 might be the D (5 bases). Germline assignment: CDR1 MNHNS and CDR2 SASEGT. CDR3 length: 16 amino acids. Trimming stripped 8 bases from V and 3 bases from J, with 23 bases between. Written as DNA, the CDR3 is TGTGCCAGCGAAGACTCAGCCCGGGCGGGTGGCTACGAGCAGTACTTC. It yields the protein CASEDSARAGGYEQYF.

This sequence joins TRBV2 and TRBJ2-2, with D unclear. The CDR3 runs 14 residues. V lost 7 bases, J lost 0 bases, and 9 bases lay in between. CDR1 and CDR2 (germline): SNHLY, FYNNEI. This CDR3 reads CASIKFANTGELFF. CDR3 in DNA: TGTGCCAGCATAAAGTTCGCGAACACCGGGGAGCTGTTTTTT.

This clonotype was counted ten times or more. This rearrangement joins TRBV28 to TRBJ1-1, with TRBD1 as a possible D gene (5 bases). Trimming shortened V by 5 bases and J by 10 bases, and 20 bases separated the two germline ends. This CDR3 comprises 14 residues. Germline-derived CDR1 and CDR2 are MDHEN and SYDVKM. The CDR3 DNA reads TGTGCCAGCAGTCCCCGGCAGGGACCTTTAGTAGCTTTCTTT. Protein: CASSPRQGPLVAFF.

This clonotype has at least ten counts. The chain has TRBV6-1 and TRBJ2-7, with 7 bases that match TRBD1. This CDR3 contains 15 residues. The V gene end was trimmed by 5 bases and the J gene end by 4 bases; junction bases not matched to a gene: 11. Germline V gives CDR1 MNHNS, CDR2 SASEGT. The CDR3 is CASSTGALAIYEQYF. In DNA, the CDR3 is TGTGCCAGCAGTACAGGGGCCCTCGCTATTTACGAGCAGTACTTC.

V usage is TRBV11-2 and J usage is TRBJ1-5; TRBD1 matches at 7 bases. The germline gives CDR1 SGHAT, CDR2 FQNNGV. V lost 5 bases, J lost 2 bases, and 12 bases stayed unmatched. The CDR3 has 17 amino acids. This chain's CDR3 is CASSHITGERGNQPQHF. CDR3 bases: TGTGCCAGCAGCCACATCACAGGGGAGAGGGGCAATCAGCCCCAGCATTTT. Full variable domain (missing parts from reference TRBV11-2 and TRBJ1-5): EAGVAQSPRYKIIEKRQSVAFWCNPISGHATLYWYQQILGQGPKLLIQFQNNGVVDDSQLPKDRFSAERLKGVDSTLKIQPAKLEDSAVYLCASSHITGERGNQPQHFGDGTRLSIL.

At least ten counts were recorded for this clonotype. The V gene is TRBV24-1, the J gene TRBJ2-6, with a tentative D call TRBD2 (6 bases). The V and J ends lost 7 bases and 4 bases respectively, with 16 bases between them. Germline CDR1 is KGHDR and CDR2 is SFDVKD. This CDR3 contains 16 residues. The CDR3 region has the DNA TGTGCCACCAGCGGATTTCGGGGGTCAGGGGCCAACGTCCTGACTTTC. Its translation is CATSGFRGSGANVLTF.

At least ten counts were recorded for this clonotype. CDR3 amino acids: CASSQVAGQGINEQFF. CDR3 bases: TGTGCCAGCAGCCAAGTTGCGGGACAGGGCATCAATGAGCAGTTCTTC. This chain joins TRBV4-2 and TRBJ2-1, with 9 bases that match TRBD1. Per the germline V gene, CDR1 is LGHNA and CDR2 is YNFKEQ. J lost 6 bases, V lost 1 base, and 7 bases had no gene match. The length of the CDR3 is 16 residues.

This clonotype was counted ten times or more. This CDR3 reads CASSLTSGSGDTQYF. CDR3 DNA sequence: TGTGCCAGCAGTTTGACTAGCGGGAGTGGAGATACGCAGTATTTT. The genes are TRBV12-3 or TRBV12-4 and TRBJ2-3; 12 bases map to TRBD2. The CDR3 runs 15 residues. V shed 3 bases and J 5 bases; nucleotides not matched to a gene: 3.

This clonotype was observed many times. This chain joins TRBV28 and TRBJ2-1, with D possibly being TRBD1 (6 bases). This CDR3 has 17 amino acids. Trimming shortened V by 6 bases and J by 5 bases, and 23 bases separated the two germline ends. Germline V gene sequence: CDR1 MDHEN, CDR2 SYDVKM. In DNA, the CDR3 is TGTGCCAGCAGCACTACTACGTCCGGGACAAGCGACAATGAGCAGTTCTTC. Translation gives CASSTTTSGTSDNEQFF.

Ten or more counts support this clonotype. This chain joins TRBV30 and TRBJ1-4; the D is unclear. Between the trimmed V and J ends, which lost 0 bases and 16 bases, there was a span of 15 bases. Germline assignment: CDR1 GTSNPN and CDR2 SVGIG (reference sequence). The CDR3 extends over 12 amino acids. The CDR3 reads CAWSVIEQRRFF. The CDR3 DNA reads TGTGCCTGGAGTGTAATTGAACAGCGGCGGTTTTTT.

This clonotype was detected ten times or more. The rearrangement joins TRBV9 to TRBJ2-2; D may be TRBD2 (5 bases). V was cut by 0 bases and J by 4 bases, with 10 bases left in between. Germline-derived CDR1 and CDR2 are SGDLS and YYNGEE. The CDR3 totals 15 residues. CDR3 loop: CASSVEGVRTGELFF. DNA of the CDR3: TGTGCCAGCAGCGTAGAGGGAGTGCGCACCGGGGAGCTGTTTTTT.

In this sample, this clonotype turned up many times. This chain links TRBV27 with TRBJ1-5, with a tentative D call TRBD1 (5 bases). The CDR3 spans 17 residues. The V gene's germline CDR1 is MNHEY and CDR2 SMNVEV (reference sequence). Deletions cut 6 bases from V and 6 bases from J, with 24 bases between. The CDR3: CASRPTAGLLRGQPQHF. Here the CDR3 DNA reads TGTGCCAGCAGACCTACCGCGGGACTATTGCGGGGTCAGCCCCAGCATTTT.

This clonotype came up many times. The V call is TRBV25-1, the J call TRBJ1-4; D call uncertain. Trimming shortened V by 5 bases and J by 3 bases, and 7 bases separated the two germline ends. CDR3 length equals 13 residues. Looked up from germline, CDR1 is MGHDK and CDR2 is SYGVNS. This CDR3 reads CASSPRPNEKLFF. For the CDR3, the DNA is TGTGCCAGCAGTCCGAGACCTAATGAAAAACTGTTTTTT. The entire variable domain, with the rest obtained from reference TRBV25-1 and TRBJ1-4, is as follows: EADIYQTPRYLVIGTGKKITLECSQTMGHDKMYWYQQDPGMELHLIHYSYGVNSTEKGDLSSESTVSRIRTEHFPLTLESARPSHTSQYLCASSPRPNEKLFFGSGTQLSVL.

This clonotype has a count of ten or more. The chain combines TRBV20-1 with TRBJ1-4, with D possibly matching TRBD1 (5 bases). V gave up 5 bases and J gave up 8 bases, with 15 bases separating them. Germline-derived CDR1 and CDR2 are DFQATT and SNEGSKA (reference sequence). The CDR3 is 13 residues long. CDR3 amino acids: CSASTPREEKLFF. The CDR3 DNA follows: TGCAGTGCTTCGACCCCCAGGGAGGAAAAACTGTTTTTT.

This clonotype was recorded at least ten times. V is TRBV18 and J is TRBJ2-1, with 10 bases identical to TRBD2. Looked up from germline, CDR1 is KGHSH and CDR2 is LQKENI. The CDR3 spans 17 residues. The V and J ends lost 3 bases and 5 bases, in that order; junction bases with no gene match: 10. CDR3 region: CASSPKSPSGSHNEQFF. DNA of the CDR3: TGTGCCAGCTCACCCAAGAGCCCTAGCGGGAGCCACAATGAGCAGTTCTTC. Full variable domain (rest looked up from reference TRBV18 and TRBJ2-1): NAGVMQNPRHLVRRRGQEARLRCSPMKGHSHVYWYRQLPEEGLKFMVYLQKENIIDESGMPKERFSAEFPKEGPSILRIQQVVRGDSAAYFCASSPKSPSGSHNEQFFGPGTRLTVL.

This clonotype was observed at least ten times. The CDR3 nucleotides are TGTGCCAGCAGTCGACAGTCCTCTAATGAAAAACTGTTTTTT. Translation gives CASSRQSSNEKLFF. The chain carries TRBV3-1 and TRBJ1-4; weak D call: TRBD1 (5 bases). This CDR3 has 14 residues. In germline, CDR1 is LGHDT, CDR2 YNNKEL (reference sequence). Trimming left V 6 bases short and J 3 bases short, with 11 bases between.

This clonotype was seen many times. The chain links TRBV10-3 to TRBJ2-7; perhaps TRBD1 as D (6 bases). Germline V gives CDR1 ENHRY, CDR2 SYGVKD. The CDR3 length is 13 residues. Trimming left V 6 bases short and J 4 bases short, with 13 bases between. CDR3 amino acids: CAIRGDGTYEQYV. In DNA form, the CDR3 reads TGTGCCATCAGAGGGGACGGGACATACGAGCAGTACGTC.